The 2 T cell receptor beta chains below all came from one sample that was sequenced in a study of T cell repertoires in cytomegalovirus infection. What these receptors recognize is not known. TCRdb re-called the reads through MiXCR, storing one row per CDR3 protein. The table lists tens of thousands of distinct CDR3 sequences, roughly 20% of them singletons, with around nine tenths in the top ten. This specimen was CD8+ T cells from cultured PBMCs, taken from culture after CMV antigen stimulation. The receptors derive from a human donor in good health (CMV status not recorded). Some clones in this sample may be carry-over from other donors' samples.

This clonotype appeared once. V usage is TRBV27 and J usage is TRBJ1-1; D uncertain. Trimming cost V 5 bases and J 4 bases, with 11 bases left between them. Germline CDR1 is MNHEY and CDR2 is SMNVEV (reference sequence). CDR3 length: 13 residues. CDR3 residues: CASSQRKGTEAFF. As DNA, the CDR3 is TGTGCCAGCAGTCAAAGAAAGGGCACTGAAGCTTTCTTT.

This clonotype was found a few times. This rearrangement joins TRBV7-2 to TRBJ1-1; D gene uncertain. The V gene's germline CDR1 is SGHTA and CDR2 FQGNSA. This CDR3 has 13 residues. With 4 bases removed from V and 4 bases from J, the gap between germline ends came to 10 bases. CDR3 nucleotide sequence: TGTGCCAGCAGCTATGGGTATGGCACTGAAGCTTTCTTT. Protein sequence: CASSYGYGTEAFF.